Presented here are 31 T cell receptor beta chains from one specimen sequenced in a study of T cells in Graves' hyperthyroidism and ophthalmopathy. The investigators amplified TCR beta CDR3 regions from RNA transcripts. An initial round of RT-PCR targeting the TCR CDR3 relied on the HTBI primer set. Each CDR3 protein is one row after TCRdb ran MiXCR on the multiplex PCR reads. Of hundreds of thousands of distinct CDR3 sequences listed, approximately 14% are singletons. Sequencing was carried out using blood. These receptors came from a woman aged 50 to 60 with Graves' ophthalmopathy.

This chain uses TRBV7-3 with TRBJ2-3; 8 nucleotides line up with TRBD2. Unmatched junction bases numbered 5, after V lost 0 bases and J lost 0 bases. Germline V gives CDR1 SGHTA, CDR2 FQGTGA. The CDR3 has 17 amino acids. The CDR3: CASSLTRLAPSTDTQYF. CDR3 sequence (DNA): TGTGCCAGCAGCTTAACTAGACTAGCGCCGAGCACAGATACGCAGTATTTT.

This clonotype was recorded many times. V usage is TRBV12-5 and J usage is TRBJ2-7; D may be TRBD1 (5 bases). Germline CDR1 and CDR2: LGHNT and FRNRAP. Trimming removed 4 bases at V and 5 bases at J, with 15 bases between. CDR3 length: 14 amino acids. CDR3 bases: TGTGCTAGTGGTTATAATCAGGGTAACCACGAGCAGTACTTC. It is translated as CASGYNQGNHEQYF.

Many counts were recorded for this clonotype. CDR3 amino acids: CASSQYLNNEQFF. In nucleotides, the CDR3 is TGTGCCAGCAGCCAGTATCTGAACAATGAGCAGTTCTTC. The chain recombines TRBV11-3 with TRBJ2-1; the D is unclear. Trimming took 5 bases from V and 5 from J, leaving 10 bases between them. The length of the CDR3 is 13 residues. Per germline, CDR1 SGHNT and CDR2 YENEEA.

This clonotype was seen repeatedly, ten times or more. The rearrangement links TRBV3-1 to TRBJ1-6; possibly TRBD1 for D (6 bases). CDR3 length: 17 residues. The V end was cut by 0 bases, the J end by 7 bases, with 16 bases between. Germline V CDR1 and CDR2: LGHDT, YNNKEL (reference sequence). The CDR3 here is CASSQDDRGLWNSPLHF. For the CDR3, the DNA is TGTGCCAGCAGCCAAGATGATCGGGGGCTGTGGAATTCACCCCTCCACTTT. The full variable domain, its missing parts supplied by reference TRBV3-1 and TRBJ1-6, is DTAVSQTPKYLVTQMGNDKSIKCEQNLGHDTMYWYKQDSKKFLKIMFSYNNKELIINETVPNRFSPKSPDKAHLNLHINSLELGDSAVYFCASSQDDRGLWNSPLHFGNGTRLTVT.

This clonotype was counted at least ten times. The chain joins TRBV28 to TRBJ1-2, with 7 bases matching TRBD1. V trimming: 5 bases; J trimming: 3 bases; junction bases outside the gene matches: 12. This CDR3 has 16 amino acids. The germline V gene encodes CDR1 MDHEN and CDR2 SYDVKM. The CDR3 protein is CASSPLRRGRHYGYTF. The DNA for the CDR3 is TGTGCCAGCAGTCCCCTGAGGAGGGGGCGACACTATGGCTACACCTTC.

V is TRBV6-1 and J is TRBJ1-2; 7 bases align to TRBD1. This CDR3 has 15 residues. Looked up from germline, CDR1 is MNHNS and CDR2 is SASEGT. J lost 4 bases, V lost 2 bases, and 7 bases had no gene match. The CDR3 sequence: CASSEWDSSSYGYTF. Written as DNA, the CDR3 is TGTGCCAGCAGTGAATGGGACAGCTCCTCCTATGGCTACACCTTC.

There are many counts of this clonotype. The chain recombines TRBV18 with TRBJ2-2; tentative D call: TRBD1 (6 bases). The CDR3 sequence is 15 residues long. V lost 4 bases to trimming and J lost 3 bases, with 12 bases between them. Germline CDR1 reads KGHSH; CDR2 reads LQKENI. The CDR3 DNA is TGTGCCAGCTCACGTGAACAGGGTGACACCGGGGAGCTGTTTTTT. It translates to CASSREQGDTGELFF.

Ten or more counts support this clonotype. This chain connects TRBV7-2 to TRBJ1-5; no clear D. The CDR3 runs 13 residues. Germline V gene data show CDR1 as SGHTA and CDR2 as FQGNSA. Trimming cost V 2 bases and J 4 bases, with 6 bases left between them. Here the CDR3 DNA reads TGTGCCAGCAGCTTATGGTTAAATCAGCCCCAGCATTTT. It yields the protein CASSLWLNQPQHF.

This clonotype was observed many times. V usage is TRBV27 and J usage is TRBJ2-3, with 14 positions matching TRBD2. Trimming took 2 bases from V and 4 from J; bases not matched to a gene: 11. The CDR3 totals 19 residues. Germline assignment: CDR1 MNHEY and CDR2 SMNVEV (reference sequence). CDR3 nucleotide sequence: TGTGCCAGCAGTTTAACCCCCCTCGGACTAGCGGGAGGATCAGATACGCAGTATTTT. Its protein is CASSLTPLGLAGGSDTQYF.

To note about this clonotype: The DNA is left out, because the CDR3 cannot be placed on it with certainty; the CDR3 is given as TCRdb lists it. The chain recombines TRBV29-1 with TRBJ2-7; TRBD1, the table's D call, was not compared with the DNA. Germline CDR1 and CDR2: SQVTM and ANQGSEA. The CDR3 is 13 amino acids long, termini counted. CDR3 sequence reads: CSVSLDRGYEQYF.

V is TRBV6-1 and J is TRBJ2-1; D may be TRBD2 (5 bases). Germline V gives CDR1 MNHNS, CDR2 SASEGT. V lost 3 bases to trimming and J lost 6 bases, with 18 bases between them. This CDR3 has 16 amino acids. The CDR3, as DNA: TGTGCCAGCAGTGAGTTCGGAGGACTTTCAACCAATGAGCAGTTCTTC. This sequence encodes CASSEFGGLSTNEQFF.

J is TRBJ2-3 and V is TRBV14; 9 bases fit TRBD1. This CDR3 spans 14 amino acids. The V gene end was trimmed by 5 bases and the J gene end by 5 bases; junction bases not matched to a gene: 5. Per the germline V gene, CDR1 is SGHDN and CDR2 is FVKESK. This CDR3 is CASSVRTGVDTQYF. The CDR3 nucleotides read TGTGCCAGCAGCGTCCGGACAGGGGTAGATACGCAGTATTTT.

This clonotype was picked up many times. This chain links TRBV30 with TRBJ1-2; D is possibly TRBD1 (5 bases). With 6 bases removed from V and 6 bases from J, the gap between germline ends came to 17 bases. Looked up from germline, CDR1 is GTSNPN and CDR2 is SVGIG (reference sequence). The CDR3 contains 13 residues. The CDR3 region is CACQDGGFDGYTF. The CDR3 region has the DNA TGTGCCTGCCAAGACGGGGGTTTCGATGGCTACACCTTC.

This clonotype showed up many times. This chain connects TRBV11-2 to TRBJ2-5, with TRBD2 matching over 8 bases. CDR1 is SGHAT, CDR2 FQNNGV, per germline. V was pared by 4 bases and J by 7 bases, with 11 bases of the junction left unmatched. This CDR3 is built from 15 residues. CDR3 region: CASSSVREVGGTQYF. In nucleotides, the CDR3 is TGTGCCAGCAGCTCCGTGCGGGAGGTTGGGGGGACCCAGTACTTC. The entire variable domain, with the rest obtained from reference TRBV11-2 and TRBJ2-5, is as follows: EAGVAQSPRYKIIEKRQSVAFWCNPISGHATLYWYQQILGQGPKLLIQFQNNGVVDDSQLPKDRFSAERLKGVDSTLKIQPAKLEDSAVYLCASSSVREVGGTQYFGPGTRLLVL.

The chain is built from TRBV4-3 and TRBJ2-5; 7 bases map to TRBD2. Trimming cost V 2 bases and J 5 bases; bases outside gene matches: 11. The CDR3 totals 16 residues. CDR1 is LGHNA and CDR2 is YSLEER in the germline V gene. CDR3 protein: CASSQLGRAKGETQYF. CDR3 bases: TGCGCCAGCAGCCAACTTGGGAGGGCGAAGGGGGAGACCCAGTACTTC.

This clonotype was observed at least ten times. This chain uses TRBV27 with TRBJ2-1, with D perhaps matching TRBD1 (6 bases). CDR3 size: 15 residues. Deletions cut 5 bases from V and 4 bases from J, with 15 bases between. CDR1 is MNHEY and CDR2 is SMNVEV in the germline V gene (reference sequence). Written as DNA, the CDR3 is TGTGCCAGCAGTACCAGGGGTCCAATTTACAATGAGCAGTTCTTC. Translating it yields CASSTRGPIYNEQFF.

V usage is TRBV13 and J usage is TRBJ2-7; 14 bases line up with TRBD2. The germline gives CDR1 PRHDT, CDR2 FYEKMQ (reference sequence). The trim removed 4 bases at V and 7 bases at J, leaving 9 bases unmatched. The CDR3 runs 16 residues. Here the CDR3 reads CASSSGLAGGATEQYF. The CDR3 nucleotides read TGTGCCAGCAGCTCCGGACTAGCGGGAGGAGCTACGGAGCAGTACTTC. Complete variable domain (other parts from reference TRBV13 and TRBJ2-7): AAGVIQSPRHLIKEKRETATLKCYPIPRHDTVYWYQQGPGQDPQFLISFYEKMQSDKGSIPDRFSAQQFSDYHSELNMSSLELGDSALYFCASSSGLAGGATEQYFGPGTRLTVT.

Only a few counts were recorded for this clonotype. The DNA for the CDR3 is TGTGCCACCAGTGAACCCGGCCCAGATACGCAGTATTTT. It specifies CATSEPGPDTQYF. This sequence joins TRBV24-1 and TRBJ2-3; D not certain. The CDR3 sequence is 13 residues long. With 4 bases removed from V and 4 bases from J, the gap between germline ends came to 8 bases. Germline V gene lookup returns CDR1 KGHDR and CDR2 SFDVKD.

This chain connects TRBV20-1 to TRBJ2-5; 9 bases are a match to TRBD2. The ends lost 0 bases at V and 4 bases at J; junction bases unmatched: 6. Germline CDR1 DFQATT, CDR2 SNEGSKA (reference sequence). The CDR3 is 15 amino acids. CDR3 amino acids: CSARDLLLAGETQYF. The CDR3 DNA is TGCAGTGCTAGAGACCTCCTACTAGCGGGAGAGACCCAGTACTTC.

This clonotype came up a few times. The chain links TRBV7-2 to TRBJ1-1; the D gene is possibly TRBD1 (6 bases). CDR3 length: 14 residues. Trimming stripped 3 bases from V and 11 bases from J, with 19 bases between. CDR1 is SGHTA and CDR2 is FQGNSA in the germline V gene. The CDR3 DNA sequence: TGTGCCAGCAGCTTCTACAGGGACGCCAAGGCGGCTTTCTTT. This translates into CASSFYRDAKAAFF.

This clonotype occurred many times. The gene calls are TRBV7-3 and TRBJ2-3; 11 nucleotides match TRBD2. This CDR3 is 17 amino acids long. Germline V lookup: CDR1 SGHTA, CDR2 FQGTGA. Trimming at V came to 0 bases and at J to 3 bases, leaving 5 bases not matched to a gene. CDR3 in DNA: TGTGCCAGCAGCTTAACCCTAGCGGGAGGTATAACAGATACGCAGTATTTT. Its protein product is CASSLTLAGGITDTQYF.

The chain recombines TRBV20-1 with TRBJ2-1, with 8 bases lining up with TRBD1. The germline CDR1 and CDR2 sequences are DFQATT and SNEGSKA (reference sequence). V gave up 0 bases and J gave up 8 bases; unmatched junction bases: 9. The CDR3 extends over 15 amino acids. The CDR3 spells CSARDTGQGTHEQFF. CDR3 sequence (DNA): TGCAGTGCTAGAGATACAGGACAGGGTACTCATGAGCAGTTCTTC.

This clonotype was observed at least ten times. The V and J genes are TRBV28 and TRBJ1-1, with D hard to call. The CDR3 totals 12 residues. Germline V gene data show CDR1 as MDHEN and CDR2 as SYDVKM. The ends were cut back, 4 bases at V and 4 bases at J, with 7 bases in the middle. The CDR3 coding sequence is TGTGCCAGCAGTTCCGCGGCCACTGAAGCTTTCTTT. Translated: CASSSAATEAFF.

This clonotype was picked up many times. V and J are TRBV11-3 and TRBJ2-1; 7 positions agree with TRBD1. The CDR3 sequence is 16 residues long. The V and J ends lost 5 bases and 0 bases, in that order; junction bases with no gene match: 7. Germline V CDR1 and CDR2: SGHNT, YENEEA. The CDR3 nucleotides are TGTGCCAGCAGCGCACAGACAGGGAGCTCCTACAATGAGCAGTTCTTC. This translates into CASSAQTGSSYNEQFF.

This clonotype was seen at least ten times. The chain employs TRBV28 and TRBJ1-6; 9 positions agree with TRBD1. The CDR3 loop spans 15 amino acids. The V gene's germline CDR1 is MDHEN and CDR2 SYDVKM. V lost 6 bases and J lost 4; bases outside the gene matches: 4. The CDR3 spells CASRSGTGYNSPLHF. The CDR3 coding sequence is TGTGCCAGCAGGTCCGGGACAGGGTATAATTCACCCCTCCACTTT.

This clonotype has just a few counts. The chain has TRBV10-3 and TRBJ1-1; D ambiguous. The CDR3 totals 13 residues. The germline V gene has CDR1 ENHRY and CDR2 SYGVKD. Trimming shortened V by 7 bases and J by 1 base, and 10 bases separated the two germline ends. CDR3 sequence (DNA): TGTGCCATCACCTCAGTAGAGAACACTGAAGCTTTCTTT. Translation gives CAITSVENTEAFF.

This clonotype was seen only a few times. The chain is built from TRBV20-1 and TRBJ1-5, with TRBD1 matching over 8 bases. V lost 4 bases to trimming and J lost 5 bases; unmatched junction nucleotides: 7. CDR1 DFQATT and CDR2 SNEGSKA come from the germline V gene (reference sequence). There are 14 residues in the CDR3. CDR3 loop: CSAMKTGVDQPQHF. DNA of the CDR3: TGCAGTGCTATGAAGACAGGGGTCGATCAGCCCCAGCATTTT.

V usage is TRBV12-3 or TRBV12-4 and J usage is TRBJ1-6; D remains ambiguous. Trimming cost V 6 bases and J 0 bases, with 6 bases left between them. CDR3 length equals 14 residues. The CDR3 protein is CASRMSSYNSPLHF. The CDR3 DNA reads TGTGCCAGCAGAATGAGCTCCTATAATTCACCCCTCCACTTT.

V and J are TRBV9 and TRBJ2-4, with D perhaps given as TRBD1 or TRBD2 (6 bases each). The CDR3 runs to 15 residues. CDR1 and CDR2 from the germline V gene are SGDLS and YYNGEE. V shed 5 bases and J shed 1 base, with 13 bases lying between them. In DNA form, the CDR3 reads TGTGCCAGCAGTGACGGGGGCGCCGCCAAAAACATTCAGTACTTC. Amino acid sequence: CASSDGGAAKNIQYF.

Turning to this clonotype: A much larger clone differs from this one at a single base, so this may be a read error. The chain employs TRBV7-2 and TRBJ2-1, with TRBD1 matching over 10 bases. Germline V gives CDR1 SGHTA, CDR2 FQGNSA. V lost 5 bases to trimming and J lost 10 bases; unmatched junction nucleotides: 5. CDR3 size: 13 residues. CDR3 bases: TGTGCCAGCAGCATCCGGGACAGGGGAGAGCAGTTCTTC. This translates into CASSIRDRGEQFF.

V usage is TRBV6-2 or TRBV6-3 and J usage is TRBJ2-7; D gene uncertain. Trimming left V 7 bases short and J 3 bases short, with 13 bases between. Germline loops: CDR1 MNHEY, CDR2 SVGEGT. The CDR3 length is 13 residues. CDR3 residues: CASTRSKYYEQYF. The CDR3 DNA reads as TGTGCCAGCACTAGGAGCAAGTACTACGAGCAGTACTTC.